Presented here are 19 T cell receptor beta chains from one specimen sequenced in a study of cytomegalovirus exposure and HLA in healthy donors. PCR amplification relied on 60 Vbeta primers (plus 13 Jbeta primers). The protocol was immunoSEQ multiplex PCR, while the TCRdb copy is restricted to in-frame clones and leaves out a portion. The repertoire has 100,000 to 120,000 clones, nearly 15% of them found once; the top ten carry around 0.9%. Sequenced sample: PBMCs. These receptors all stem from a female donor in good health and CMV-seronegative.

This clone was picked up a small number of times. This chain uses TRBV5-1 with TRBJ1-1; tentative D call: TRBD1 (5 bases). V gave up 5 bases and J gave up 4 bases, with 12 bases separating them. Germline lookup yields CDR1 SGHRS and CDR2 YFSETQ. The CDR3 runs to 13 residues. The chain's CDR3 is CASRVGGGTEAFF. Written as DNA, the CDR3 is TGCGCCAGCAGGGTCGGGGGTGGCACTGAAGCTTTCTTT.

The chain is built from TRBV7-2 and TRBJ2-7, with TRBD1 as a possible D gene (5 bases). The CDR3 runs to 14 residues. Deletions cut 1 base from V and 2 bases from J, with 9 bases between. CDR1 and CDR2 (germline): SGHTA, FQGNSA. CDR3 sequence: CASSLGQGAYEQYF. For the CDR3, the DNA is TGTGCCAGCAGCTTAGGGCAGGGCGCCTACGAGCAGTACTTC.

The rearrangement links TRBV6-5 to TRBJ2-1; 14 bases line up with TRBD2. CDR1 and CDR2 (germline): MNHEY, SVGAGI. The junction had 10 bases not matched to a gene; V was cut back by 6 bases and J by 12 bases. This CDR3 is 15 amino acids long. The CDR3 nucleotides read TGTGCCAGCAGCCACGGGACTAGCGGGGGTCTTCCGCAGTTCTTC. It yields the protein CASSHGTSGGLPQFF.

This clone was detected only a few times. This chain connects TRBV5-1 to TRBJ2-2, with D uncertain. Germline V gene data show CDR1 as SGHRS and CDR2 as YFSETQ. The CDR3 covers 13 residues. Trimming took off 2 bases at V and 6 bases at J, with 8 bases between the two ends. The CDR3 bases are TGCGCCAGCAGCTTTATAGAGTCCGGGGAGCTGTTTTTT. Its translation: CASSFIESGELFF.

This clone was counted only a few times. The chain uses TRBV5-6 and TRBJ1-4, with D possibly matching TRBD1 (5 bases). V dropped 2 bases and J dropped 7 bases, with 12 bases sitting between them. The CDR3 length is 14 residues. The germline CDR1 and CDR2 sequences are SGHDT and YYEEEE. As DNA, the CDR3 is TGTGCCAGCAGCTTTCGGGGGTCCGCTGAAAAACTGTTTTTT. Translating gives CASSFRGSAEKLFF.

The CDR3 coding sequence is TGTGCCAGCACCAGACACCGGAACACTGAAGCTTTCTTT. Its translation: CASTRHRNTEAFF. The V gene is TRBV6-5, the J gene TRBJ1-1; no firm D call. Germline-derived CDR1 and CDR2 are MNHEY and SVGAGI. The CDR3 is 13 amino acids. Trimming removed 7 bases at V and 1 base at J, with 10 bases between.

The sample holds a few counts of this clone. The V gene is TRBV30, the J gene TRBJ1-2, with a possible D match to TRBD1 (5 bases). The CDR3 is made up of 16 amino acids. Per germline, CDR1 GTSNPN and CDR2 SVGIG (reference sequence). Trimming removed 3 bases from V and 5 bases from J, with 22 bases in between. The CDR3 is CAWSHSKSKGRYGYTF. The CDR3 DNA follows: TGTGCCTGGAGCCATTCGAAATCGAAGGGGAGGTATGGCTACACCTTC. Filled out from reference TRBV30 and TRBJ1-2, the complete variable domain reads SQTIHQWPATLVQPVGSPLSLECTVEGTSNPNLYWYRQAAGRGLQLLFYSVGIGQISSEVPQNLSASRPQDRQFILSSKKLLLSDSGFYLCAWSHSKSKGRYGYTFGSGTRLTVV.

This clone has only a few counts. This chain links TRBV4-1 with TRBJ1-2; 8 nucleotides align to TRBD1. J gave up 7 bases and V 0 bases, and 16 bases lay outside the gene matches. The CDR3 covers 18 residues. Germline values: CDR1 MGHRA, CDR2 YSYEKL. Here the CDR3 DNA reads TGCGCCAGCAGCCAAGATTTTAGACCGGGCCCAGGGGGCTTTGGCTACACCTTC. Encoded protein: CASSQDFRPGPGGFGYTF.

This clone was detected a few times. The chain couples TRBV7-9 to TRBJ2-1, with 9 bases that match TRBD2. With 5 bases clipped from V and 4 bases from J, the junction kept 9 bases outside the gene matches. There are 16 residues in the CDR3. Germline CDR1 reads SEHNR; CDR2 reads FQNEAQ (reference sequence). In DNA form, the CDR3 reads TGTGCCAGCAGCCTGGCCGGGACTAGCAGTTACAATGAGCAGTTCTTC. This translates into CASSLAGTSSYNEQFF.

The gene calls are TRBV18 and TRBJ2-3; 8 bases line up with TRBD2. CDR3 length equals 15 residues. CDR1 and CDR2 from the germline V gene are KGHSH and LQKENI. The J segment lost 3 bases and the V segment lost 2 bases, leaving 4 bases of the junction unmatched. CDR3 amino acids: CASSPSGSLTDTQYF. DNA of the CDR3: TGTGCCAGCTCACCAAGCGGGAGCTTGACAGATACGCAGTATTTT. Complete variable domain (other parts from reference TRBV18 and TRBJ2-3): NAGVMQNPRHLVRRRGQEARLRCSPMKGHSHVYWYRQLPEEGLKFMVYLQKENIIDESGMPKERFSAEFPKEGPSILRIQQVVRGDSAAYFCASSPSGSLTDTQYFGPGTRLTVL.

V usage is TRBV7-6 and J usage is TRBJ1-5; weak D call: TRBD1 (6 bases). This CDR3 has 17 residues. The ends were cut back, 5 bases at V and 6 bases at J, with 23 bases in the middle. Germline loops: CDR1 SGHVS, CDR2 FNYEAQ. CDR3 loop: CASSPLGGEEHGQPQHF. CDR3 coding DNA: TGTGCCAGCAGCCCCCTAGGGGGTGAGGAGCATGGTCAGCCCCAGCATTTT.

The genes are TRBV18 and TRBJ1-5; 9 nucleotides line up with TRBD1. CDR1 and CDR2 from the germline V gene are KGHSH and LQKENI. This CDR3 contains 15 residues. The trim removed 0 bases at V and 7 bases at J, leaving 4 bases unmatched. The chain's CDR3 is CASSPPGQGGQPQHF. The CDR3 nucleotides are TGTGCCAGCTCACCACCGGGACAGGGTGGACAGCCCCAGCATTTT.

This clone was observed a handful of times. This chain links TRBV30 with TRBJ1-6; D unclear. The CDR3 loop spans 12 amino acids. CDR1 and CDR2 from the germline V gene are GTSNPN and SVGIG (reference sequence). The ends were cut back, 2 bases at V and 9 bases at J, with 8 bases in the middle. The CDR3 DNA follows: TGTGCCTGGAGTTCTCGAGTTTCACCCCTCCACTTT. This sequence encodes CAWSSRVSPLHF.

This clone has just a few counts. The rearrangement joins TRBV15 to TRBJ2-5; D might be TRBD2 (5 bases). The germline V gene has CDR1 LNHNV and CDR2 YYDKDF (reference sequence). CDR3 length equals 14 residues. Trimming took 8 bases from V and 5 from J, leaving 18 bases between them. In DNA, the CDR3 is TGTGCCACCGGGGATAGCCCTCAGCGGGAGACCCAGTACTTC. Translating it yields CATGDSPQRETQYF.

The V gene is TRBV5-6, the J gene TRBJ1-2; D gene ambiguous. Per the germline V gene, CDR1 is SGHDT and CDR2 is YYEEEE. V was clipped by 4 bases and J by 4 bases, with 29 bases between them. This CDR3 is built from 19 residues. The CDR3 DNA reads TGTGCCAGCAGCGCTCGGGGTTATCGGGTCCCCAAAGGCTCCTATGGCTACACCTTC. This sequence encodes CASSARGYRVPKGSYGYTF.

This clone has just a few counts. The chain combines TRBV25-1 with TRBJ1-4; D remains ambiguous. V was shortened by 0 bases and J by 7 bases, with 6 bases between the two germline ends. CDR1 is MGHDK and CDR2 is SYGVNS in the germline V gene. The CDR3 is 13 residues long. The CDR3 DNA follows: TGTGCCAGCAGTGAATATCGGGGTGAAAAACTGTTTTTT. This translates into CASSEYRGEKLFF.

This chain uses TRBV6-5 with TRBJ2-1, with 9 bases fitting TRBD2. Per germline, CDR1 MNHEY and CDR2 SVGAGI. Unmatched junction bases numbered 7, after V lost 8 bases and J lost 2 bases. The CDR3 covers 15 residues. DNA of the CDR3: TGTGCCAGCTGGCGGGGGGGCCTCACCTACAATGAGCAGTTCTTC. Translated, it gives CASWRGGLTYNEQFF.

This chain uses TRBV28 with TRBJ1-2; D possibly corresponds to TRBD1 (6 bases). Germline values: CDR1 MDHEN, CDR2 SYDVKM. Deletions cut 6 bases from V and 4 bases from J, with 18 bases between. The CDR3 length is 15 residues. The CDR3 coding sequence is TGTGCCAGCAGCCCGGCTGACGCGGGGGCCTATGGCTACACCTTC. As protein: CASSPADAGAYGYTF.

The chain recombines TRBV5-1 with TRBJ2-1; no firm D call. V dropped 0 bases and J dropped 7 bases, with 20 bases sitting between them. The CDR3 has 17 amino acids. Germline-derived CDR1 and CDR2 are SGHRS and YFSETQ. DNA for the CDR3: TGCGCCAGCAGCTTGGCCAGAGACTCGTACGGAAAGAATGAGCAGTTCTTC. Translated, it gives CASSLARDSYGKNEQFF. The whole variable domain, filled in from reference TRBV5-1 and TRBJ2-1, reads KAGVTQTPRYLIKTRGQQVTLSCSPISGHRSVSWYQQTPGQGLQFLFEYFSETQRNKGNFPGRFSGRQFSNSRSEMNVSTLELGDSALYLCASSLARDSYGKNEQFFGPGTRLTVL.